A single sample is the source of the 14 T cell receptor delta chains below, sequenced in a study of gamma-delta T cells after stem cell transplantation (TCRdb year 2016). Library generation was performed with RT-PCR. For sequencing, an Illumina MiSeq was employed. After TCRdb called clones again from the public reads with CATT, rows with identical DNA were merged. A total of 2,000 to 2,500 delta-chain clones appear in this sample, around a fifth of them only once. The ten largest make up around 9.2% of the sample. Sequencing was carried out using gamma-delta T cells. The receptors derive from a human donor. It is not recorded whose cells these are; they may come from a transplant donor.

Sample share makes this clone large (0.1 to 1%). CDR3 sequence reads: CACDFLGDTRPLIF. The DNA of the CDR3 is TGTGCCTGTGACTTCCTGGGGGATACCAGACCCCTGATCTTT. V is TRDV2 and J is TRDJ4; TRDD3 aligns across 10 bases. Germline V gives CDR1 GEAIGNYY, CDR2 EKD. The CDR3 is 14 residues long. Germline trimming cut 3 bases from V and 0 bases from J; bases unmatched to any gene: 3.

On this clone itself: One base away lies a much larger clone, so this may be a sequencing read error. This sequence joins TRDV2 and TRDJ3; TRDD3 matches at 10 bases. The J gene, absent from TCRdb, was called here by matching the DNA to germline. The J segment lost 4 bases and the V segment lost 3 bases, leaving 11 bases of the junction unmatched. CDR1 GEAIGNYY and CDR2 EKD come from the germline V gene. The CDR3 loop spans 19 amino acids. The CDR3 here is CACDAVRGDTRWDTRQMFF. CDR3 nucleotide sequence: TGTGCCTGTGACGCCGTACGGGGGGATACGCGATGGGACACCCGACAGATGTTTTTC.

In the case of this clone: Just one base apart from a much larger clone, this may be a read error. The chain combines TRDV2 with TRDJ1; maybe TRDD3 (6 bases). As TCRdb names no J gene, one was assigned here on the basis of a DNA match to germline. The CDR3 consists of 19 residues. Germline V CDR1 and CDR2: GEAIGNYY, EKD. Trimming pared 1 base from V and 0 bases from J, leaving 23 bases between. The CDR3 sequence: CACDTRSEHRGTDTDKLIF. CDR3 coding DNA: TGTGCCTGTGACACTCGGTCGGAACACCGGGGGACCGACACCGATAAACTCATCTTT.

A word on this clone: Sequence at one end of the junction differs from germline and may be a read error. The chain carries TRDV3 and TRDJ1; 7 bases align to TRDD3. CDR1 and CDR2 from the germline V gene are TVYSNPD and GDNSRS (reference sequence). The CDR3 sequence is 14 residues long. The CDR3 nucleotides read TGTGCCTCCCTGGGGGCGCGACACACCGATGAACTCATCTTT. Encoded protein: CASLGARHTDELIF.

A word on this clone: The germline gene is not matched at one end of the junction; a read error may be the cause. The chain couples TRDV2 to TRDJ3, with TRDD3 matching 9 bases. The CDR3 is made up of 18 amino acids. The germline gives CDR1 GEAIGNYY, CDR2 EKD. The CDR3 nucleotides read TGTGCCTGTGACATTCTGGGGGATCCGCCCTGTTACACCCTACAGATGTTTTTC. Its protein is CACDILGDPPCYTLQMFF.

This clone appeared a few times. The gene calls are TRDV1 and TRDJ2; 10 positions agree with TRDD3. Per the germline V gene, CDR1 is TSWWSYY and CDR2 is QGS. The CDR3 totals 21 residues. Germline trimming cut 0 bases from V and 5 bases from J; bases unmatched to any gene: 18. The CDR3 here is CALGELRGLSYWGIPTAQLFF. The CDR3 nucleotides read TGTGCTCTTGGGGAACTCAGGGGCTTATCGTACTGGGGGATCCCCACAGCACAACTCTTCTTT.

The rearrangement uses TRDV1 and TRDJ1; weak D call: TRDD2 (9 bases). Trimming took off 3 bases at V and 0 bases at J, with 35 bases between the two ends. Per germline, CDR1 TSWWSYY and CDR2 QGS. The CDR3 is made up of 23 amino acids. CDR3 protein: CALGDAAFLHPGDRRSYTDKLIF. Here the CDR3 DNA reads TGTGCTCTTGGGGATGCGGCCTTCCTACATCCGGGGGATAGACGCTCGTACACCGATAAACTCATCTTT.

This clone turned up a few times. The V call is TRDV1, the J call TRDJ1, with TRDD3 identical over 9 bases. Germline CDR1 and CDR2: TSWWSYY and QGS. This CDR3 is 23 amino acids long. The trim removed 4 bases at V and 0 bases at J, leaving 27 bases unmatched. CDR3 sequence reads: CALGGISQGQGRGDTKDTDKLIF. CDR3 nucleotide sequence: TGTGCTCTTGGGGGAATCTCCCAAGGCCAAGGGCGGGGGGATACAAAGGACACCGATAAACTCATCTTT.

In regard to this clone: The junction differs from germline at one of its ends, possibly a read error. The rearrangement uses TRDV1 and TRDJ2; 10 positions agree with TRDD3. This CDR3 contains 20 residues. The germline CDR1 and CDR2 sequences are TSWWSYY and QGS. CDR3 in DNA: TGTGCTCTTGGGGACCCCGCTACTGGGGGATTCTCAACTTTGACAGCACAACCCTTCTTT. Translated, it gives CALGDPATGGFSTLTAQPFF.

This clone has just a few counts. The chain links TRDV2 to TRDJ3; 8 bases fit TRDD3. This CDR3 spans 18 amino acids. The junction had 13 bases not matched to a gene; V was cut back by 2 bases and J by 8 bases. Germline V gives CDR1 GEAIGNYY, CDR2 EKD. The CDR3 sequence: CACDNTGGYSLYTRQMFF. CDR3 coding DNA: TGTGCCTGTGACAATACTGGGGGCTACTCCTTGTACACCCGACAGATGTTTTTC.

The chain recombines TRDV2 with TRDJ1; perhaps TRDD3 as D (6 bases). The J gene, not given by TCRdb, was assigned here from a germline match of the nucleotide sequence. The CDR3 is 19 amino acids. V was cut by 1 base and J by 0 bases, with 23 bases left in between. Per germline, CDR1 GEAIGNYY and CDR2 EKD. The CDR3 DNA follows: TGTGCCTGTGACACAGGGCACTGGGTGCTGACTCGGTACACCGATAAACTCATCTTT. This codes for CACDTGHWVLTRYTDKLIF.

This clone is medium-sized. The sample holds other DNA sequences that translate to the same CDR3. The rearrangement uses TRDV1 and TRDJ1; TRDD2 is a possible D gene (5 bases). The V and J ends lost 7 bases and 0 bases respectively, with 18 bases between them. The CDR3 is made up of 16 amino acids. The V gene's germline CDR1 is TSWWSYY and CDR2 QGS. As DNA, the CDR3 is TGTGCTCTTGCCGCGGGTCCTCCCTACCACACCGATAAACTCATCTTT. The encoded protein is CALAAGPPYHTDKLIF.

This clone showed up just a few times. The chain couples TRDV1 to TRDJ1, with a tentative D call TRDD3 (6 bases). This CDR3 is built from 17 residues. V was trimmed by 1 base and J by 0 bases, leaving 15 bases between them. Germline V gives CDR1 TSWWSYY, CDR2 QGS. The CDR3 is CALGEPTGYPYTDKLIF. CDR3 bases: TGTGCTCTTGGGGAACCCACAGGATACCCGTACACCGATAAACTCATCTTT.

A remark on this clone: Other DNA sequences in the sample encode the same CDR3. J is TRDJ2 and V is TRDV1, with TRDD2 matching 9 bases. Trimming cost V 6 bases and J 0 bases; bases outside gene matches: 20. There are 21 residues in the CDR3. Germline CDR1 TSWWSYY, CDR2 QGS. The CDR3 reads CALGAWPSYELSRPLTAQLFF. CDR3 nucleotide sequence: TGTGCTCTTGGAGCTTGGCCTTCCTACGAGCTTTCCCGTCCTTTGACAGCACAACTCTTCTTT.